This T cell receptor (beta chain) appears in the sequencing data of a study of regulatory T cells in long-lasting Graves disease. At the level of the study: Duration of antithyroid drug therapy among newly diagnosed Graves' patients was under 3 months.

With iRepertoire HTBI primers and Arm-PCR of CDR3 regions, TCR beta libraries were built. TCRdb independently ran MiXCR on the multiplex PCR reads; one entry per CDR3 protein. The profile shows some 600,000 distinct CDR3 sequences, around 15% of them singletons. Time point defined: newly diagnosed GD, antithyroid drugs for less than 3 months. Following extraction of RNA from PBMCs, that RNA was used to make the TCR library. It was by American Thyroid Association guidelines that Graves' disease was diagnosed. These data are also associated with another study on T cells in Graves' hyperthyroidism and ophthalmopathy. As reported in that work: First-round RT-PCR targeting the TCR CDR3 was performed with the HTBI primer set.

The sample was peripheral blood mononuclear cells (PBMCs), taken at new diagnosis, from a patient treated with antithyroid drugs. The sequence came from a man aged 18 to 29 with Graves disease.

CDR3 sequence: CASSSASGRDSSTDTQYF. As DNA, the CDR3 is TGTGCCAGCAGCTCTGCCAGCGGGAGGGACTCTAGCACAGATACGCAGTATTTT. The rearrangement links TRBV5-4 to TRBJ2-3, with 10 positions matching TRBD2. The length of the CDR3 is 18 residues. The germline V gene encodes CDR1 SGHNT and CDR2 YYREEE (reference sequence). With 3 bases clipped from V and 0 bases from J, the junction kept 10 bases outside the gene matches.